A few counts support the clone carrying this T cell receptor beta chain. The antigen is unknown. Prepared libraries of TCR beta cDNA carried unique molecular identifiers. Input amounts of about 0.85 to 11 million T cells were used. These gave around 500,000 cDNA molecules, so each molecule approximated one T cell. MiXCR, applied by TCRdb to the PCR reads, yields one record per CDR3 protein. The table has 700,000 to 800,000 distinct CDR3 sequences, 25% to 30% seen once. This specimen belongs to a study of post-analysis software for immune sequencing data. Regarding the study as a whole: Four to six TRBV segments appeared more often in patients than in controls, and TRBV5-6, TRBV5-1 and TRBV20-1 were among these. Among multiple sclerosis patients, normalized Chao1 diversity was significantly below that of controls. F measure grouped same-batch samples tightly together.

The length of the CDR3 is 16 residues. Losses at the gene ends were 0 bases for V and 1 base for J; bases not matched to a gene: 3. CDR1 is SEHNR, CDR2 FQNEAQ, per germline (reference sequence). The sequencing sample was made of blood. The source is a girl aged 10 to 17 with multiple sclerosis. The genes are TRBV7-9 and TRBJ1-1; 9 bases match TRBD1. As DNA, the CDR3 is TGTGCCAGCAGCTTAGCCTCGGGACAGGGGAACACTGAAGCTTTCTTT. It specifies CASSLASGQGNTEAFF.